The source of this T cell receptor (beta chain) is a study of human T cells and chemical hapten exposure. The study, taken as a whole, reports: Significantly more large CDR3 similarity clusters arose among expanded TCRs than among controls.

Time point in this sample: patch test 3, about 24 weeks after DPC sensitization. Documented treatment: therapeutic diphenylcyclopropenone sensitization with weekly scalp DPC. Blood was drawn before each patch test was applied. Library preparation tagged each individual cDNA molecule with a unique molecular identifier. Authors' data handling: Samples held a median of 95,638 TCRs, range about 20,000–700,000. TCRdb re-analysed the RACE reads in MiXCR, keeping a single row per CDR3 protein. TCRdb's processing, not the authors' own work, is the source of the V and J calls. The repertoire has about 160,000 distinct CDR3 sequences, about 30% of them found once; the top ten carry 2.1%. Germline CDR1 is MNHEY and CDR2 is SMNVEV (reference sequence). The CDR3 extends over 15 amino acids. Trimming shortened V by 7 bases and J by 4 bases, and 17 bases separated the two germline ends. Comments on this clonotype: Its specificity is unknown.

This chain connects TRBV27 to TRBJ1-5, with a tentative D call TRBD1 (6 bases). The sequence was collected from a woman under 30 with alopecia areata. Some clones in this sample may be carry-over from other donors' samples. The sequenced sample was whole blood, obtained in connection with sensitization to the hapten diphenylcyclopropenone (DPC). This CDR3 reads CASKIRDIANQPQHF. CDR3 sequence (DNA): TGTGCCAGCAAGATCCGGGACATAGCTAATCAGCCCCAGCATTTT.